The TCR beta chain under discussion was sequenced for a study of blood T cell repertoires in COVID-19. Assay: immunoSEQ multiplex PCR; the TCRdb copy retains only in-frame clones and omits some. The table records more than 45,000 clones, more than 75% of them present only once. The material sequenced was peripheral blood. The receptor comes from a man between 65 and 85 years old with acute or convalescent COVID-19.

Here the CDR3 reads CASSLVGLGSYTF. Written as DNA, the CDR3 is TGTGCCAGCAGCTTGGTGGGCCTCGGTAGCTACACCTTC. This chain connects TRBV5-5 to TRBJ1-2, with D unclear. The germline CDR1 and CDR2 sequences are SGHKS and YYEKEE (reference sequence). The V end lost 0 bases, the J end lost 9 bases, and 12 bases lay between the germline ends. The CDR3 extends over 13 amino acids. Together with reference TRBV5-5 and TRBJ1-2, the CDR3 gives the full variable domain: DAGVTQSPTHLIKTRGQQVTLRCSPISGHKSVSWYQQVLGQGPQFIFQYYEKEERGRGNFPDRFSARQFPNYSSELNVNALLLGDSALYLCASSLVGLGSYTFGSGTRLTVV.